In this sample, the clone carrying this TCR beta chain turned up many times. CDR1 and CDR2 (germline): MGHRA, YSYEKL. V was clipped by 0 bases and J by 0 bases; unmatched bases: 13. The CDR3 has 21 amino acids. This specimen belongs to a study of low-dose radiotherapy and immunotherapy resistance in tumors. The wider study: Doses of 0.5 Gy per fraction every 2 weeks, totaling 6.5 Gy, went to Cohort 1.

cDNA synthesis used a TRAV/TRBV-specific primer set for both chains. TCR amplification ran 20 PCR cycles using constant-region and V-primer adapter primers. Each CDR3 protein gets one entry after TCRdb re-called the reads with MiXCR. The sample yields 64,000 or so distinct CDR3 sequences, more than 25% seen once. The time point was: before trial treatment. This clonotype was sampled from a female donor with ovarian cancer. The chain couples TRBV4-1 to TRBJ1-6; TRBD1 matches at 8 bases. The sample here was PBMCs, taken before treatment. The CDR3 nucleotides read TGCGCCAGCAGCCAAGATCACCGACAGGGGAGGTCGAGCTCCTATAATTCACCCCTCCACTTT. This sequence encodes CASSQDHRQGRSSSYNSPLHF.